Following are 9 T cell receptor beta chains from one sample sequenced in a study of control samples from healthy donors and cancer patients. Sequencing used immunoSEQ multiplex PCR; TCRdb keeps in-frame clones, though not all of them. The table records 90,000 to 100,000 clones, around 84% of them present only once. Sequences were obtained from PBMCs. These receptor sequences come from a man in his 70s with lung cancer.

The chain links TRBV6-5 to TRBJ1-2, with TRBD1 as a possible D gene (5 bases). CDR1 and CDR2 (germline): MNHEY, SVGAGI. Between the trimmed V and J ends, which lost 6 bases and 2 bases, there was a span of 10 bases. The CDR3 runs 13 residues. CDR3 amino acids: CASSPRDNYGYTF. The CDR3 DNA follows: TGTGCCAGCAGCCCCCGGGACAACTATGGCTACACCTTC.

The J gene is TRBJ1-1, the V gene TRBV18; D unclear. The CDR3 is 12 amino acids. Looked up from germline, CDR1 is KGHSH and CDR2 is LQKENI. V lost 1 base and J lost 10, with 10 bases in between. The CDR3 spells CASSPLKSVAFF. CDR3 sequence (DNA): TGTGCCAGCTCACCACTTAAGTCTGTAGCTTTCTTT.

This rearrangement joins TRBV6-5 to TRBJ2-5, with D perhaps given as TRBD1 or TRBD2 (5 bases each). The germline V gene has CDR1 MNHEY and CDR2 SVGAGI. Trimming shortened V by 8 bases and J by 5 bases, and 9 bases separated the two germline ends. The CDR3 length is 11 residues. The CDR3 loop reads CASRDGETQYF. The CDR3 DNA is TGTGCCAGCCGGGACGGGGAGACCCAGTACTTC.

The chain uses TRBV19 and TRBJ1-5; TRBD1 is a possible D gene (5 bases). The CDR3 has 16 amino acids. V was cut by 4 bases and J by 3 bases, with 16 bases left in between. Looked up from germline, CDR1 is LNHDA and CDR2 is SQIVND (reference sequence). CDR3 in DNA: TGTGCCAGTAGTACGCAGGGCCAAATTGTCAATCAGCCCCAGCATTTT. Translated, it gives CASSTQGQIVNQPQHF.

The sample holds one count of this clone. The CDR3 sequence: CASSGSAVGVQFF. CDR3 coding DNA: TGTGCCAGCAGTGGGTCAGCTGTAGGGGTGCAGTTCTTC. V usage is TRBV2 and J usage is TRBJ2-1; a weak D match, TRBD1 (5 bases). The CDR3 runs to 13 residues. Trimming took off 4 bases at V and 12 bases at J, with 16 bases between the two ends. Germline CDR1 and CDR2: SNHLY and FYNNEI.

CDR3 loop: CASSLAGPSTDTQYF. As DNA, the CDR3 is TGCGCCAGCAGCTTGGCCGGACCTAGCACAGATACGCAGTATTTT. J is TRBJ2-3 and V is TRBV5-1; D not resolved. V lost 0 bases and J 0 bases, leaving 8 bases between the germline ends. The CDR3 runs to 15 residues. Germline values: CDR1 SGHRS, CDR2 YFSETQ.

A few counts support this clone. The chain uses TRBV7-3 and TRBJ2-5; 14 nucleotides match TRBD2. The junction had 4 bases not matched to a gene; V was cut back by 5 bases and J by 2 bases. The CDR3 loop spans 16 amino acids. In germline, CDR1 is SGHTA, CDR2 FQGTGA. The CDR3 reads CASSQGTSGGQETQYF. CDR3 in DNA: TGTGCCAGCAGCCAGGGGACTAGCGGGGGACAAGAGACCCAGTACTTC.

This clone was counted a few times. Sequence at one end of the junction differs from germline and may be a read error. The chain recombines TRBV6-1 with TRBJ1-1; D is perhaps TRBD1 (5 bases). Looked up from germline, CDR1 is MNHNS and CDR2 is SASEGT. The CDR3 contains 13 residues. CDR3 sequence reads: CASTEKGSSEAFF. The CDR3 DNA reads TGTGCCAGCACTGAAAAGGGGTCCTCTGAAGCTTTCTTT.

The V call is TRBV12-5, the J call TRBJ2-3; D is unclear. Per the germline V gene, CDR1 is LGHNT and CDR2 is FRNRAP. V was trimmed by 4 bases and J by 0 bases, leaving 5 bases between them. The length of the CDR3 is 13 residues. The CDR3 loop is CASGYSSTDTQYF. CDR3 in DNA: TGTGCTAGTGGTTATAGTAGCACAGATACGCAGTATTTT. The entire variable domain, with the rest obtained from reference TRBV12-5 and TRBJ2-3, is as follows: DARVTQTPRHKVTEMGQEVTMRCQPILGHNTVFWYRQTMMQGLELLAYFRNRAPLDDSGMPKDRFSAEMPDATLATLKIQPSEPRDSAVYFCASGYSSTDTQYFGPGTRLTVL.